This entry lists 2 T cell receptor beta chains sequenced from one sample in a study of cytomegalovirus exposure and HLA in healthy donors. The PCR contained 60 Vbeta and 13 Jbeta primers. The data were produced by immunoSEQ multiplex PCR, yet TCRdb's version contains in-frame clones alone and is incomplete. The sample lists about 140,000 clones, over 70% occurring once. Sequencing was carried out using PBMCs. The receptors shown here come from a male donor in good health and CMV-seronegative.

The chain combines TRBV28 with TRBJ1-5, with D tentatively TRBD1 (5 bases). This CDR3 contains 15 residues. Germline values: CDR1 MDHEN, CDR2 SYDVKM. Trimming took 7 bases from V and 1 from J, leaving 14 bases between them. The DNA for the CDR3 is TGTGCCAGCACCTGGGGCTCTGGGAGCAATCAGCCCCAGCATTTT. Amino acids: CASTWGSGSNQPQHF. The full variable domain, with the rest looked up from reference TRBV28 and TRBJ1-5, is DVKVTQSSRYLVKRTGEKVFLECVQDMDHENMFWYRQDPGLGLRLIYFSYDVKMKEKGDIPEGYSVSREKKERFSLILESASTNQTSMYLCASTWGSGSNQPQHFGDGTRLSIL.

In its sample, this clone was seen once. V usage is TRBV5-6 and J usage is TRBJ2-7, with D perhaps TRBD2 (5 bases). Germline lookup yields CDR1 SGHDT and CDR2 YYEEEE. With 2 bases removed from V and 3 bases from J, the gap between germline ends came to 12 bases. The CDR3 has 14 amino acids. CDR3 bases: TGTGCCAGCAGCTTTGGTTCGGAGGTCTACGAGCAGTACTTC. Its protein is CASSFGSEVYEQYF.